Below, 24 T cell receptor beta chains from the same sample are listed, as sequenced in a study of shared clonotypes between healthy human individuals (dated by TCRdb to between 2020 and 2021). Library generation was performed with the immunoSEQ multiplex PCR assay. Here the immuneACCESS table is served through TCRdb, limited to in-frame sequences with V and J called. Missing clones are a known gap in these copies; in checked studies unresolved V genes cover under half, and the rest lacks a known reason. The sample table contains about 2 million clones; only one count was recorded for 85% to 95% of them. 0.13% of the sample belongs to the ten largest clones. Sequencing used naive CD4+ T cells sorted from blood. Taken with the paper, the label for cell subset or site translates to: CD45RA+ positively selected. The receptors shown here come from a man aged 18-30 years in good health.

This clone was counted once. The V gene is TRBV28, the J gene TRBJ2-1; 9 nucleotides align to TRBD1. The V and J ends lost 6 bases and 3 bases, in that order; junction bases with no gene match: 6. The CDR3 covers 15 residues. CDR1 is MDHEN and CDR2 is SYDVKM in the germline V gene. The CDR3 DNA reads TGTGCCAGCAGCCTGGGGACAGGGATCTACAATGAGCAGTTCTTC. Translated, it gives CASSLGTGIYNEQFF.

The V gene is TRBV7-9, the J gene TRBJ2-2; possible D gene TRBD2, 6 bases. V shed 2 bases and J shed 7 bases, with 8 bases lying between them. The germline V gene has CDR1 SEHNR and CDR2 FQNEAQ (reference sequence). This CDR3 is 13 amino acids long. CDR3 bases: TGTGCCAGCAGCTTATGGGAGGTCGGGGAGCTGTTTTTT. It codes for CASSLWEVGELFF. Supplemented by reference TRBV7-9 and TRBJ2-2, the full variable domain reads DTGVSQNPRHKITKRGQNVTFRCDPISEHNRLYWYRQTLGQGPEFLTYFQNEAQLEKSRLLSDRFSAERPKGSFSTLEIQRTEQGDSAMYLCASSLWEVGELFFGEGSRLTVL.

V and J are TRBV6-6 and TRBJ2-7; a possible D gene is TRBD1 (6 bases). Germline-derived CDR1 and CDR2 are MNHNY and SVGAGI (reference sequence). The CDR3 consists of 16 residues. With 0 bases removed from V and 0 bases from J, the gap between germline ends came to 12 bases. CDR3 loop: CASSYSFRDTSYEQYF. The DNA for the CDR3 is TGTGCCAGCAGTTACTCGTTCCGGGACACCTCCTACGAGCAGTACTTC.

This clone is a singleton in its sample. V is TRBV13 and J is TRBJ1-3; 9 bases match TRBD1. Trimming at V came to 3 bases and at J to 6 bases, leaving 6 bases not matched to a gene. Looked up from germline, CDR1 is PRHDT and CDR2 is FYEKMQ (reference sequence). CDR3 length: 15 amino acids. The CDR3 coding sequence is TGTGCCAGCAGCTTTACCGGGACAGGGCTAAACACCATATATTTT. Protein sequence: CASSFTGTGLNTIYF.

The chain is built from TRBV2 and TRBJ2-7, with 10 bases lining up with TRBD2. After removal of 5 bases from V and 2 bases from J, the junction contained 6 bases not matched to a gene. The germline V gene encodes CDR1 SNHLY and CDR2 FYNNEI. The CDR3 has 15 residues. CDR3 residues: CASSRSGGAAYEQYF. CDR3 nucleotide sequence: TGTGCCAGCAGTAGAAGCGGGGGGGCCGCCTACGAGCAGTACTTC.

This chain uses TRBV29-1 with TRBJ2-3; D gene uncertain. The CDR3 spans 14 residues. The germline V gene has CDR1 SQVTM and CDR2 ANQGSEA. V gave up 4 bases and J gave up 0 bases, with 11 bases separating them. DNA for the CDR3: TGCAGCGTTGTCTTGAGTTTGAGCACAGATACGCAGTATTTT. It yields the protein CSVVLSLSTDTQYF.

V and J are TRBV7-2 and TRBJ2-3; the D gene is possibly TRBD2 (6 bases). Trimming stripped 3 bases from V and 3 bases from J, with 16 bases between. The CDR3 sequence is 16 residues long. Germline CDR1 SGHTA, CDR2 FQGNSA. The CDR3 reads CASSFLTFGGTDTQYF. The CDR3 DNA reads as TGTGCCAGCAGCTTTCTAACATTTGGGGGGACAGATACGCAGTATTTT.

The chain has TRBV4-3 and TRBJ1-1; 8 bases map to TRBD1. Germline CDR1 and CDR2: LGHNA and YSLEER. V was clipped by 2 bases and J by 7 bases; unmatched bases: 9. The CDR3 contains 15 residues. The CDR3 protein is CASSQTDRGSGEAFF. CDR3 DNA sequence: TGCGCCAGCAGCCAAACCGACAGGGGTAGTGGTGAAGCTTTCTTT.

This chain links TRBV21-1 with TRBJ1-6. TRBV21-1 is listed as a pseudogene. This CDR3 contains 18 residues. The CDR3 DNA reads TGTGCCAGCAGCAAAATGCGTAGGGTCAGAATCTATAATTCACCCCTCCACTTT. It codes for CASSKMRRVRIYNSPLHF.

The chain has TRBV6-1 and TRBJ1-5, with D uncertain. Germline V gives CDR1 MNHNS, CDR2 SASEGT. This CDR3 contains 16 residues. V lost 0 bases to trimming and J lost 0 bases, with 9 bases between them. The CDR3 sequence is CASSEAMRISNQPQHF. CDR3 bases: TGTGCCAGCAGTGAAGCGATGAGAATTAGCAATCAGCCCCAGCATTTT.

In DNA form, the CDR3 reads TGTGCCAGCAGATCCCTCCCGGGACCCACAGATACGCAGTATTTT. Translating gives CASRSLPGPTDTQYF. V and J are TRBV6-6 and TRBJ2-3, with D perhaps TRBD1 or TRBD2 (5 bases each). The CDR3 sequence is 15 residues long. V was cut by 6 bases and J by 2 bases, with 15 bases left in between. Germline assignment: CDR1 MNHNY and CDR2 SVGAGI (reference sequence).

The chain carries TRBV4-1 and TRBJ2-5; D not certain. Germline-derived CDR1 and CDR2 are MGHRA and YSYEKL. CDR3 length: 13 residues. Deletions cut 4 bases from V and 5 bases from J, with 11 bases between. CDR3 DNA: TGCGCCAGCAGCCGCCTAGAATTGGAGACCCAGTACTTC. Amino acid sequence: CASSRLELETQYF.

This clone was counted ten times or more. This chain uses TRBV28 with TRBJ1-5; 7 bases line up with TRBD1. The J segment lost 6 bases and the V segment lost 5 bases, leaving 10 bases of the junction unmatched. The CDR3 contains 15 residues. From germline, CDR1 is MDHEN and CDR2 SYDVKM. The CDR3 reads CASSPEDRMRQPQHF. CDR3 DNA: TGTGCCAGCAGTCCCGAGGACAGGATGCGTCAGCCCCAGCATTTT.

The chain has TRBV11-1 and TRBJ2-3; TRBD2 matches 7 bases. The CDR3 extends over 16 amino acids. The trim removed 5 bases at V and 1 base at J, leaving 9 bases unmatched. Germline-derived CDR1 and CDR2 are SGHAT and FQDESV (reference sequence). The CDR3 sequence is CASSRTGGSGTDTQYF. The CDR3 DNA follows: TGTGCCAGCAGCCGAACGGGGGGTTCTGGCACAGATACGCAGTATTTT.

Notes on this clone: The sample has other DNA sequences that encode this CDR3 too. V and J are TRBV9 and TRBJ2-1; 8 bases are a match to TRBD2. The V gene's germline CDR1 is SGDLS and CDR2 YYNGEE. The trim removed 2 bases at V and 3 bases at J, leaving 4 bases unmatched. The CDR3 covers 15 residues. The CDR3 DNA is TGTGCCAGCAGCGTCTCCAGCGGGGGCTACAATGAGCAGTTCTTC. Translating gives CASSVSSGGYNEQFF.

The chain has TRBV18 and TRBJ2-2; 13 bases are a match to TRBD2. Germline V gives CDR1 KGHSH, CDR2 LQKENI. This CDR3 has 17 residues. V lost 4 bases, J lost 4 bases, and 6 bases stayed unmatched. CDR3 nucleotides: TGTGCCAGCTCACTCGGGACTAGCGGGAAAGTCACCGGGGAGCTGTTTTTT. Translated, it gives CASSLGTSGKVTGELFF.

The chain has TRBV28 and TRBJ2-7, with 7 positions matching TRBD1. Germline CDR1 and CDR2: MDHEN and SYDVKM. Trimming at V came to 9 bases and at J to 11 bases, leaving 10 bases not matched to a gene. The CDR3 length is 11 residues. CDR3 protein: CASGNRQGEYF. The CDR3 nucleotides read TGTGCCAGTGGAAATCGACAGGGAGAGTACTTC.

The rearrangement links TRBV2 to TRBJ2-4, with D possibly TRBD1 on 5 matching bases. Germline V gene data show CDR1 as SNHLY and CDR2 as FYNNEI. This CDR3 is built from 13 residues. V dropped 4 bases and J dropped 9 bases, with 13 bases sitting between them. The CDR3 spells CASSGTGTGIQYF. In DNA form, the CDR3 reads TGTGCCAGCAGTGGCACAGGCACCGGCATTCAGTACTTC.

The chain joins TRBV5-4 to TRBJ2-3; D possibly corresponds to TRBD1 (5 bases). Per the germline V gene, CDR1 is SGHNT and CDR2 is YYREEE (reference sequence). V was shortened by 0 bases and J by 5 bases, with 13 bases between the two germline ends. This CDR3 is built from 15 residues. The CDR3 DNA reads TGTGCCAGCAGCTTGGATCCAGTAAGGGGAGATACGCAGTATTTT. Its translation is CASSLDPVRGDTQYF.

The chain joins TRBV2 to TRBJ1-1; perhaps TRBD1 as D (6 bases). V was shortened by 6 bases and J by 0 bases, with 14 bases between the two germline ends. The CDR3 sequence is 15 residues long. Per germline, CDR1 SNHLY and CDR2 FYNNEI. CDR3 in DNA: TGTGCCAGCAGAGCGAACAGGGTTATGAACACTGAAGCTTTCTTT. It is translated as CASRANRVMNTEAFF.

The CDR3 sequence is CATSRVRPGTGSYEQYF. For the CDR3, the DNA is TGTGCCACCAGCAGAGTGCGACCCGGGACAGGGTCCTACGAGCAGTACTTC. V and J are TRBV15 and TRBJ2-7; 9 bases line up with TRBD1. J gave up 1 base and V 1 base, and 8 bases lay outside the gene matches. CDR3 size: 17 residues. The germline V gene encodes CDR1 LNHNV and CDR2 YYDKDF (reference sequence).

The chain is built from TRBV19 and TRBJ1-6; perhaps TRBD1 as D (6 bases). CDR1 and CDR2 (germline): LNHDA, SQIVND (reference sequence). The CDR3 is 16 residues long. The V end was cut by 0 bases, the J end by 11 bases, with 17 bases between. The CDR3 DNA reads TGTGCCAGTAGTATAGAGGGGGTGACGGCAGGGGCACCCCTCCACTTT. It encodes CASSIEGVTAGAPLHF.

This chain uses TRBV28 with TRBJ1-1; the D gene is possibly TRBD1 (5 bases). The CDR3 is 14 residues long. Germline CDR1 reads MDHEN; CDR2 reads SYDVKM. V was shortened by 8 bases and J by 1 base, with 14 bases between the two germline ends. Written as DNA, the CDR3 is TGTGCCAGCCAAACCCTGGGGGGGAACACTGAAGCTTTCTTT. The encoded protein is CASQTLGGNTEAFF.

The chain combines TRBV19 with TRBJ1-4, with 8 bases identical to TRBD1. This CDR3 has 13 residues. After removal of 5 bases from V and 8 bases from J, the junction contained 4 bases not matched to a gene. Germline assignment: CDR1 LNHDA and CDR2 SQIVND (reference sequence). The CDR3 DNA is TGTGCCAGTAGTCCGGCAGGGGGCGAAAAACTGTTTTTT. Encoded protein: CASSPAGGEKLFF.